This record concerns one T cell receptor beta chain sequence. The target antigen is unknown. CD45RO-negative cells were positively selected for CCR7, leaving out terminally differentiated effector memory CD45RA+ cells. Genomic DNA per cell subset filled all wells of several immunoSEQ plates. Clones were sequenced by immunoSEQ multiplex PCR, and TCRdb holds only the in-frame ones, with some missing. Of millions of clones detected, about 92% appear once; the ten largest clones hold more than 1.5%. Trimming took off 4 bases at V and 1 base at J, with 10 bases between the two ends. This CDR3 is built from 14 residues. From germline, CDR1 is MNHEY and CDR2 SMNVEV (reference sequence). The data originate from a study of shared clonotypes between healthy human individuals. General observations from the study: Having only a few donors restricted how much genetic and exposure-history diversity was captured.

The chain carries TRBV27 and TRBJ2-5, with D hard to call. The sequence derives from a man aged 18 to 29 in good health. Some clones in this sample may be carry-over from other donors' samples. The sequencing input was naive CD8+ T cells from PBMCs. CDR3 sequence: CASSSVPTQETQYF. As DNA, the CDR3 is TGTGCCAGCAGTTCAGTACCGACCCAAGAGACCCAGTACTTC.